In its sample, the clone carrying this T cell receptor beta chain was seen many times. Its specificity is not known. The CDR3 is 18 residues long. CDR1 and CDR2 from the germline V gene are SEHNR and FQNEAQ (reference sequence). V was clipped by 5 bases and J by 5 bases; unmatched bases: 17. The data are from a study of human T cells and chemical hapten exposure. Whole-study results and caveats: Since the donors had alopecia, their immune response may not be the same as that of healthy people.

Noted time point: patch test 2, 6 weeks after DPC sensitization. Treatment in this sample: therapeutic diphenylcyclopropenone sensitization with weekly scalp DPC. Within the library, unique molecular identifiers were attached to each individual cDNA molecule. Using its own MiXCR run on the RACE reads, TCRdb lists one record per CDR3 protein. The data contain 69,000 or so distinct CDR3 sequences, approximately 10% of them singletons. The chain joins TRBV7-9 to TRBJ2-3; 9 positions match TRBD2. The origin of this receptor is a woman in her forties or fifties with alopecia areata. Some clones in this sample may be carry-over from other donors' samples. Sample: whole blood, taken in connection with sensitization to the hapten diphenylcyclopropenone (DPC). The CDR3 is CASSLAGLAGTAEDTQYF. The CDR3 bases are TGTGCCAGCAGCCTCGCAGGGCTAGCGGGGACTGCAGAAGATACGCAGTATTTT. Supplemented by reference TRBV7-9 and TRBJ2-3, the full variable domain reads DTGVSQNPRHKITKRGQNVTFRCDPISEHNRLYWYRQTLGQGPEFLTYFQNEAQLEKSRLLSDRFSAERPKGSFSTLEIQRTEQGDSAMYLCASSLAGLAGTAEDTQYFGPGTRLTVL.